This T cell receptor beta chain was observed in a study of beta chain features in type 1 diabetes. Reverse transcription of all isolated RNA meant that expressed TCRB transcripts were sequenced. Produced via immunoSEQ multiplex PCR; TCRdb's table is partial and in-frame only. The sample includes roughly 310,000 clones, 11% of them seen just once. Trimming stripped 6 bases from V and 9 bases from J, with 21 bases between. This CDR3 region has 15 residues. Germline V gene lookup returns CDR1 MDHEN and CDR2 SYDVKM. Note on this clone: The antigen is undetermined.

General study findings and limits: The naive, central memory and Treg TCRB repertoires looked more alike in patients than they did in healthy donors. The VDJ junctions of type 1 diabetes patients carried fewer insertions and more deletions.

The chain employs TRBV28 and TRBJ2-1, with D maybe TRBD1 (6 bases). This receptor was identified in a woman in her thirties in good health. Source material: naive CD4+ T cells from blood. The CDR3 loop reads CASSPLEFSRGEQFF. The CDR3, as DNA: TGTGCCAGCAGCCCGCTGGAGTTCTCCAGGGGTGAGCAGTTCTTC.